Detailed here is one TCR beta chain. This entry belongs to a study of blood T cell repertoires in COVID-19. On the study more broadly: The samples span acute and convalescent COVID-19 from the United States, Italy and Spain. PBMCs, B-cell-depleted T cells, or T cells provided the cDNA or gDNA that made up the material.

The authors' processing: Cell counts per sample came from amplifying reference gene primers. The repertoire was sequenced with immunoSEQ multiplex PCR; TCRdb's copy has only in-frame clones and lacks some. That table furnishes V, J and clone size, whereas the DNA furnished D and trimming. The sample includes 120,000 to 150,000 clones, approximately 82% of them seen just once. The clonotype comes from a human donor with acute or convalescent COVID-19. The donor label of this sample is uncertain. Sequences were obtained from peripheral blood.

The CDR3 protein is CASSQGYRGYTYGYTF. Written as DNA, the CDR3 is TGTGCCAGCAGCCAAGGTTACAGGGGGTATACCTATGGCTACACCTTC. The chain carries TRBV3-1 (or the pseudogene TRBV3-2) and TRBJ1-2; the match to TRBD1 covers 8 bases. The CDR3 totals 16 residues. Per the germline V gene, CDR1 is LGHDT and CDR2 is YNNKEL (reference sequence). With 1 base clipped from V and 4 bases from J, the junction kept 8 bases outside the gene matches.